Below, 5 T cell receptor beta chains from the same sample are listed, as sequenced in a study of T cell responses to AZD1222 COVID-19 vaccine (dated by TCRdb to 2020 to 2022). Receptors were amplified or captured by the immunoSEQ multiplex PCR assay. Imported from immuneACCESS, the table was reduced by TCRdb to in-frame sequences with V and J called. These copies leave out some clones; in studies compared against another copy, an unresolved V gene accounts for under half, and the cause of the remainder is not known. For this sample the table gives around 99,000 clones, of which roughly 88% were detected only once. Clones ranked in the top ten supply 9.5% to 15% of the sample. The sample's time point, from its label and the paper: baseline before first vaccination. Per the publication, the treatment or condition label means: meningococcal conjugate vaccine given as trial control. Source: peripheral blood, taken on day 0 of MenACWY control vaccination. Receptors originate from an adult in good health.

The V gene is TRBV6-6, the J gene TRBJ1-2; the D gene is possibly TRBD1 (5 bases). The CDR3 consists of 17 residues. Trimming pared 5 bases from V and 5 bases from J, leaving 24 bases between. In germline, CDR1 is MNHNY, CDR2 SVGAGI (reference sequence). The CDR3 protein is CASSPHLVPTGAYGYTF. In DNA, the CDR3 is TGTGCCAGCAGTCCGCACCTCGTGCCTACCGGGGCTTATGGCTACACCTTC.

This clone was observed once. CDR3 sequence: CASSKGQGSSYEQYF. The CDR3 nucleotides are TGTGCCAGCAGCAAGGGACAGGGAAGCTCCTACGAGCAGTACTTC. The chain has TRBV5-4 and TRBJ2-7; 9 bases match TRBD1. CDR1 and CDR2 (germline): SGHNT, YYREEE (reference sequence). With V trimmed by 4 bases and J by 0 bases, 5 bases remained unmatched. CDR3 length equals 15 residues.

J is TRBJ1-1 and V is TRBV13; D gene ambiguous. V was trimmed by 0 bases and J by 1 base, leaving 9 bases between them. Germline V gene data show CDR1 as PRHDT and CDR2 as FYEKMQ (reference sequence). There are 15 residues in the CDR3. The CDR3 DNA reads TGTGCCAGCAGCTTAGGGTCAGGAGGGAACACTGAAGCTTTCTTT. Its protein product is CASSLGSGGNTEAFF.

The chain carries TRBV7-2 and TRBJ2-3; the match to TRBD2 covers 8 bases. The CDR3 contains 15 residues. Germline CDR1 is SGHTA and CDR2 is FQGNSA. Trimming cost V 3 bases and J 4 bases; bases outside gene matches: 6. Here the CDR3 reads CASSFDAGGSDTQYF. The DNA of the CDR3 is TGTGCCAGCAGCTTCGACGCGGGGGGTTCAGATACGCAGTATTTT.

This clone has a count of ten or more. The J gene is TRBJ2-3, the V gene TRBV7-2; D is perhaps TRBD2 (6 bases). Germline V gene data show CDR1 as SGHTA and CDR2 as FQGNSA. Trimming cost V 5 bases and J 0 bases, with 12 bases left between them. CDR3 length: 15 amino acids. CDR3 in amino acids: CASSAGTASTDTQYF. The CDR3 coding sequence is TGTGCCAGCAGCGCCGGGACTGCTAGCACAGATACGCAGTATTTT.